This T cell receptor beta chain was retrieved from a study of blood T cell repertoires in COVID-19. The germline V gene has CDR1 MNHEY and CDR2 SMNVEV (reference sequence). Trimming took off 6 bases at V and 2 bases at J, with 20 bases between the two ends. The CDR3 is 16 amino acids. Assay used: immunoSEQ multiplex PCR; TCRdb lists only in-frame clones, some missing. The table shows some 93,000 clones, with around nine tenths occurring only once. The V gene is TRBV27, the J gene TRBJ2-7; D is perhaps TRBD1 (6 bases). The receptor was derived from a man aged 45-60 years with acute or convalescent COVID-19. Sequenced sample: peripheral blood. The CDR3 reads CASSPTLGHYPYEQYF. The DNA for the CDR3 is TGTGCCAGCAGCCCCACCCTGGGACATTACCCCTACGAGCAGTACTTC.